The clone carrying this TCR beta chain was observed a single time. Its target is unknown. The CDR3 extends over 12 amino acids. With 3 bases removed from V and 5 bases from J, the gap between germline ends came to 5 bases. Per germline, CDR1 LGHNT and CDR2 FRNRAP. Some clones are missing from TCRdb's copy, which holds only in-frame ones; the method was immunoSEQ multiplex PCR. The sample includes about 73,000 clones, about 78% of them seen just once. Single viable CD3+CD4+CD8-CD45RO+ cells were sorted as the memory CD4+ T cells. Donors' CMV status reflects serum IgG against pp150, pp28, p38, p52. CD4+ T cells were isolated by positive magnetic selection. The data derive from a study of memory CD4+ T cells and cytomegalovirus serostatus. General study points: CD4+ memory repertoires contained about two fifths of the roughly 160 reported CMV TCRbeta sequences.

The sample taken for sequencing was memory CD4+ T cells from blood. This chain uses TRBV12-5 with TRBJ2-1; D remains ambiguous. The sequence came from an adult in good health and CMV-seropositive. DNA for the CDR3: TGTGCTAGTGGTTTATACGACAATGAGCAGTTCTTC. This gives the protein CASGLYDNEQFF. The variable domain in full, completed from reference TRBV12-5 and TRBJ2-1, reads DARVTQTPRHKVTEMGQEVTMRCQPILGHNTVFWYRQTMMQGLELLAYFRNRAPLDDSGMPKDRFSAEMPDATLATLKIQPSEPRDSAVYFCASGLYDNEQFFGPGTRLTVL.